The clone carrying this TCR beta chain has ten or more counts. Per the authors' pipeline: Amplification of reference gene primers was used by the study to estimate nucleated cell counts. The assay was immunoSEQ multiplex PCR, and TCRdb's table has in-frame clones only and misses some. V and J calls and clone size come straight from that table; D and trimming were deduced from the DNA. The sample has some 64,000 clones; 70% to 80% are singletons. This sample stems from a study of blood T cell repertoires in COVID-19. As for the study in general: In each case, the material was cDNA or gDNA derived from T cells, B-cell-depleted T cells, or PBMCs.

Sequenced input: peripheral blood. The clonotype comes from a man in his 60s with acute or convalescent COVID-19.

The CDR3 nucleotides read TGTGCCTGGAGTGTACGACTGTACAATGAGCAGTTCTTC. Translation gives CAWSVRLYNEQFF. This chain joins TRBV30 and TRBJ2-1; D uncertain. Between the trimmed V and J ends, which lost 0 bases and 4 bases, there was a span of 7 bases. The CDR3 is made up of 13 amino acids. Germline V gene lookup returns CDR1 GTSNPN and CDR2 SVGIG (reference sequence).